The sequence of this T cell receptor beta chain was determined in a study of T cell changes during pregnancy in multiple sclerosis. The V and J ends lost 6 bases and 4 bases, in that order; junction bases with no gene match: 6. The CDR3 length is 15 residues. Germline loops: CDR1 KGHSH, CDR2 LQKENI. TCRdb keeps only in-frame clones here, not all; method: immunoSEQ multiplex PCR. The top ten clones hold about 0.45% of a sample with tens of thousands of clones, just over 90% of them seen once. The chain employs TRBV18 and TRBJ1-5, with 10 bases aligning to TRBD1. This clonotype was obtained from a female donor with multiple sclerosis, enrolled in a pregnancy study. The sequencing used CD4+ T cells from peripheral blood mononuclear cells, collected before pregnancy. CDR3 region: CASSRTGGKNQPQHF. The CDR3 DNA reads TGTGCCAGCTCCCGGACAGGGGGGAAGAATCAGCCCCAGCATTTT.